Listed below are T cell receptor beta chains from one sample, sequenced in a study of OX40 agonist ivuxolimab in advanced cancers. Sequencing used immunoSEQ multiplex PCR; TCRdb keeps in-frame clones, though not all of them. The table lists over 50,000 clones, 65% to 85% of them singletons. The input for sequencing was CD4+ or CD8+ T cells sorted from blood, taken in a trial of the OX40 agonist ivuxolimab. These receptors came from an adult with an advanced solid tumor such as melanoma, head and neck, liver or kidney cancer. CDR3s include the opening cysteine and the closing phenylalanine or tryptophan.

V gene: TRBV7-9; J gene: TRBJ2-2; CDR3 protein: CASSSGTDTGELFF
V gene: TRBV28; J gene: TRBJ1-5; CDR3 protein: CASSSGQLNQPQHF
V gene: TRBV10-3; J gene: TRBJ1-6; CDR3 protein: CASGGSSYNSPLHF
V gene: TRBV9; J gene: TRBJ2-3; CDR3 protein: CASRTGPGTDTQYF
V gene: TRBV4-2; J gene: TRBJ2-1; CDR3 protein: CASSQDGTSGGNEQFF
V gene: TRBV20-1; J gene: TRBJ2-7; CDR3 protein: CSARTSYEQYF
V gene: TRBV18; J gene: TRBJ2-2; CDR3 protein: CASSPHVEGQGAGELFF
V gene: TRBV7-9; J gene: TRBJ1-1; CDR3 protein: CASSLQTEAFF
V gene: TRBV25-1; J gene: TRBJ1-2; CDR3 protein: CASSEPRAGANYYGYTF
V gene: TRBV2; J gene: TRBJ1-5; CDR3 protein: CASSRDSGYQPQHF
V gene: TRBV10-3; J gene: TRBJ1-2; CDR3 protein: CAIRRTGTDYGYTF
V gene: TRBV27; J gene: TRBJ1-1; CDR3 protein: CASSLGHTEAFF
V gene: TRBV6-1; J gene: TRBJ1-5; CDR3 protein: CASSENFPQPQHF
V gene: TRBV5-6; J gene: TRBJ2-4; CDR3 protein: CASSFGQNIQYF
V gene: TRBV28; J gene: TRBJ1-1; CDR3 protein: CASTPPGRGTEAFF
V gene: TRBV6-5; J gene: TRBJ2-7; CDR3 protein: CASSSPTPGHEQYF
V gene: TRBV7-2; J gene: TRBJ2-7; CDR3 protein: CASSPGGQGPSYEQYF
V gene: TRBV6-1; J gene: TRBJ1-5; CDR3 protein: CASSEHGYSNQPQHF
V gene: TRBV29-1; J gene: TRBJ1-3; CDR3 protein: CSGRPSSGNTIYF
V gene: TRBV19; J gene: TRBJ2-3; CDR3 protein: CASSTRPSTDTQYF
V gene: TRBV2; J gene: TRBJ1-6; CDR3 protein: CASSEAQAENSPLHF
V gene: TRBV7-2; J gene: TRBJ1-5; CDR3 protein: CASGRGGQSNQPQHF
V gene: TRBV20-1; J gene: TRBJ2-1; CDR3 protein: CSASDWDEQFF
V gene: TRBV6-6; J gene: TRBJ1-5; CDR3 protein: CASSYAGDQPQHF
V gene: TRBV18; J gene: TRBJ1-5; CDR3 protein: CASSPNRGDGGQPQHF
V gene: TRBV2; J gene: TRBJ1-1; CDR3 protein: CATVPGQGFTEAFF
V gene: TRBV28; J gene: TRBJ2-2; CDR3 protein: CASKPGQATGELFF
V gene: TRBV19; J gene: TRBJ1-5; CDR3 protein: CASSILSLSKGQHF
V gene: TRBV7-3; J gene: TRBJ2-7; CDR3 protein: CASTRDRIAPSSYEQYF
V gene: TRBV5-1; J gene: TRBJ2-1; CDR3 protein: CASSLASGGLYNEQFF
V gene: TRBV7-9; J gene: TRBJ1-2; CDR3 protein: CASSLGKTASNYGYTF
V gene: TRBV5-6; J gene: TRBJ2-5; CDR3 protein: CASSLGLGARETQYF
V gene: TRBV6-5; J gene: TRBJ1-6; CDR3 protein: CASRGGQGSYSPLHF
V gene: TRBV7-9; J gene: TRBJ2-2; CDR3 protein: CASKNWVAENTGELFF
V gene: TRBV10-2; J gene: TRBJ2-3; CDR3 protein: CASSESRGFTDTQYF
V gene: TRBV4-3; J gene: TRBJ1-1; CDR3 protein: CASSQGGGDLNTEAFF
V gene: TRBV7-2; J gene: TRBJ2-5; CDR3 protein: CASSSTLASALTQYF
V gene: TRBV28; J gene: TRBJ2-2; CDR3 protein: CASIQRERYTGELFF
V gene: TRBV5-1; J gene: TRBJ1-4; CDR3 protein: CASRTSVRTNEKLFF
V gene: TRBV18; J gene: TRBJ2-5; CDR3 protein: CASSPPARVAETQYF
V gene: TRBV5-4; J gene: TRBJ2-3; CDR3 protein: CASSLWSSGGSIDTQYF
V gene: TRBV28; J gene: TRBJ1-2; CDR3 protein: CASSIWSVGRGYTF
V gene: TRBV30; J gene: TRBJ1-6; CDR3 protein: CAWSALDSGTNLF
V gene: TRBV4-2; J gene: TRBJ1-2; CDR3 protein: CASSQDQKNGYTF
V gene: TRBV5-1; J gene: TRBJ1-1; CDR3 protein: CASSLEGNTEAFF
V gene: TRBV4-1; J gene: TRBJ2-5; CDR3 protein: CASSVTVSETQYF
V gene: TRBV28; J gene: TRBJ1-3; CDR3 protein: CASSFGQTGNTIYF
V gene: TRBV18; J gene: TRBJ1-1; CDR3 protein: CASSPMGGEGTEAFF
V gene: TRBV7-9; J gene: TRBJ2-2; CDR3 protein: CASSFIGDAGELFF
V gene: TRBV4-1; J gene: TRBJ2-7; CDR3 protein: CASGQEPGQGIYEQYF